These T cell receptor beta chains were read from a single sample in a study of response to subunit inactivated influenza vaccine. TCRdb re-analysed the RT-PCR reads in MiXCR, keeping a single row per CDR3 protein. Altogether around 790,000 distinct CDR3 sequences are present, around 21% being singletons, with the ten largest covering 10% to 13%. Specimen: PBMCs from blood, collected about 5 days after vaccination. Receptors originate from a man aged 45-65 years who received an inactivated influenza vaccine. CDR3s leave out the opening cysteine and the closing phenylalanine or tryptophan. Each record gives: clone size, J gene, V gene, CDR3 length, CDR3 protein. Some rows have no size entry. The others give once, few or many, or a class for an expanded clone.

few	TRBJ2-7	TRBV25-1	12	ASSAGGPAYEQY
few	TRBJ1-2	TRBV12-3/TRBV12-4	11	ASSFRRANGYT
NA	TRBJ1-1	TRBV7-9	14	ASSYHTGTGNTEAF
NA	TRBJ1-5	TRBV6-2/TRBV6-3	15	ASSYPTRIDGDQPQH
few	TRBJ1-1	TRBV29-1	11	SVEYRLSTEAF
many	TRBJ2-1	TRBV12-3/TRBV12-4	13	ASSLGGGARNEQF
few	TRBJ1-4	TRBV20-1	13	SARDGTATNEKLF
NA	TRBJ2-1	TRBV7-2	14	ASSSPGKGTYNEQF
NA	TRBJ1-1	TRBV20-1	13	SARAQGRVWTEAF
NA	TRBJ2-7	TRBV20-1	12	TARDRGLVYEQY
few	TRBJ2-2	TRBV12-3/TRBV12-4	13	ASTIRGTNTGELF
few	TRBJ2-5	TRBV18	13	ASSPRFGAQETQY
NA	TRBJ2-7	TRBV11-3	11	ASSLNQGDEQY
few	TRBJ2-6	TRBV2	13	ASSPSGLGANVLT
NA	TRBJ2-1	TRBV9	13	ASSASGMAYNEQF
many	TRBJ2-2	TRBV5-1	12	ASSQGQITGELF
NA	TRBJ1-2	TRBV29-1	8	SVGAYGYT
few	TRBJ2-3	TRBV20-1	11	SASRIVEDTQY
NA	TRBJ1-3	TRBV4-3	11	ASSRDTVYPIY
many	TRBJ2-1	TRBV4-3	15	ASSQDGWGSGYNEQF
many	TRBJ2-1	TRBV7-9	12	ASSNSGRANEQF
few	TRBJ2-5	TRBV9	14	ASSVDPAGGSETQY
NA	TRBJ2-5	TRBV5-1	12	ASSSGTGDETQY
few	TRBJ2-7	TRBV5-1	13	ASSFGRASSYEQY
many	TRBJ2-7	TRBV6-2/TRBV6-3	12	ASSYSTVSYEQY
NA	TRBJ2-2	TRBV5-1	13	ASSPGHRNTGELF
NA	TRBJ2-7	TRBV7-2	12	ASSIGTHSYEQY
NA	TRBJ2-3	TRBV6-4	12	ASSGPSRWDTQY
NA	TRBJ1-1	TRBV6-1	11	ASQGFMNTEAF
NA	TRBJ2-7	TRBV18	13	ASSPRGGGSYEQY
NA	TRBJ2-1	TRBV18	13	ASSPPNRGPNEQF
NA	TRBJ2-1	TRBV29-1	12	SVFRDRAYNEQF
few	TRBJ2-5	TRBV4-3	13	ASSQAGGAQETQY
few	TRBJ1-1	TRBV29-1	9	SARSGQGAF
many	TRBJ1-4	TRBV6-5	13	ASSYRDRPNEKLF
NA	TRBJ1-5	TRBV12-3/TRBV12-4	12	ASSYQGGGQPQH
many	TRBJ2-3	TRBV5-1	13	ASSQGQGVADTQY
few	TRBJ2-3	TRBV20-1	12	SARDSRGRDTQY
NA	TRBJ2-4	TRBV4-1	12	ASSQAGGLYIQY
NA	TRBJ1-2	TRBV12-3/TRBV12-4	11	ASSLHPGSGYT
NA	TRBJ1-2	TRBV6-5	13	ASSYSPQRNYGYT
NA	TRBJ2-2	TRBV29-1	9	SALDTGELF
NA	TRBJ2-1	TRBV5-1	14	ASSLPRTSGSDEQF
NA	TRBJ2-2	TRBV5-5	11	AIKRIETGELF
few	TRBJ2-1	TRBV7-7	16	ASSSAPFLAGEYNEQF
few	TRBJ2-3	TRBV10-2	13	ASSETVNRVQAQY
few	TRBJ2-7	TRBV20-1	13	SASPYSAFSYEQY